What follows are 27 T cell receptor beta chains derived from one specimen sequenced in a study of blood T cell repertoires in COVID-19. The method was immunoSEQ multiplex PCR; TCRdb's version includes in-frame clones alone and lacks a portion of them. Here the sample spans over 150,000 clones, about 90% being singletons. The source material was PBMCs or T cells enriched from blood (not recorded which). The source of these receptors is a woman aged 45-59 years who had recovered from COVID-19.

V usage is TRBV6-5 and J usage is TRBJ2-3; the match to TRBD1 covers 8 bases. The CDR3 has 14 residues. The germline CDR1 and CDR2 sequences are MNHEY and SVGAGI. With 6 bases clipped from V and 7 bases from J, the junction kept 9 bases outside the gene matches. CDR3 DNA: TGTGCCAGCAGCCGTCCCCAGGGGGCGAATACGCAGTATTTT. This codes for CASSRPQGANTQYF.

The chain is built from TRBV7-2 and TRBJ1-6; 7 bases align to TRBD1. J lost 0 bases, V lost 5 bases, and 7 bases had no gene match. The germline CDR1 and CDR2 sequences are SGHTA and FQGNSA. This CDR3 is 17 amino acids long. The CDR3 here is CASSPETGSSYNSPLHF. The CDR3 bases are TGTGCCAGCAGCCCCGAGACAGGGAGCTCCTATAATTCACCCCTCCACTTT.

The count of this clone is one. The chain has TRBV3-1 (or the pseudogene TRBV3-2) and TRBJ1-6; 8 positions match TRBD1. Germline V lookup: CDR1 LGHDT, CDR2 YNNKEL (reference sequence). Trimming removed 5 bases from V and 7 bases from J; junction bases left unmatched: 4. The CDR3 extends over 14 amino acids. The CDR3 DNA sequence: TGTGCCAGCAGCTTACAGGGGGGAAATTCACCCCTCCACTTT. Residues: CASSLQGGNSPLHF.

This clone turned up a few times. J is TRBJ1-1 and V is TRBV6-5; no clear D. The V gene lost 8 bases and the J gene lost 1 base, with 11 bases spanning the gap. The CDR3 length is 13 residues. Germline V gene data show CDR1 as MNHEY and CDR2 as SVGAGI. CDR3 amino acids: CASRREQNTEAFF. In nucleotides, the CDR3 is TGTGCCAGCCGTCGAGAGCAGAACACTGAAGCTTTCTTT.

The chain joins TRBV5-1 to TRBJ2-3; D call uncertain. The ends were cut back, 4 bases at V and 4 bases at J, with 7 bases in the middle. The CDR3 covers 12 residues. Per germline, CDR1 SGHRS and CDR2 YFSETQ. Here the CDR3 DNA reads TGCGCCAGCAGCCTGGGCGCAGATACGCAGTATTTT. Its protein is CASSLGADTQYF. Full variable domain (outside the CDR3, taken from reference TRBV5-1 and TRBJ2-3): KAGVTQTPRYLIKTRGQQVTLSCSPISGHRSVSWYQQTPGQGLQFLFEYFSETQRNKGNFPGRFSGRQFSNSRSEMNVSTLELGDSALYLCASSLGADTQYFGPGTRLTVL.

Written as DNA, the CDR3 is TGTGCCAGCCATGTGGCAGGGGGTGGCAAAACTGAAGCTTTCTTT. It specifies CASHVAGGGKTEAFF. This chain joins TRBV28 and TRBJ1-1; TRBD1 matches at 7 bases. This CDR3 is 15 amino acids long. Germline loops: CDR1 MDHEN, CDR2 SYDVKM. With 8 bases clipped from V and 5 bases from J, the junction kept 14 bases outside the gene matches.

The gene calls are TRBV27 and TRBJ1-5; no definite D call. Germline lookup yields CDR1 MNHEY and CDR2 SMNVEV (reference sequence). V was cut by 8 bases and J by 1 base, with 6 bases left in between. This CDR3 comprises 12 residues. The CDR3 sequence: CASGRSNQPQHF. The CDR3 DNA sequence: TGTGCCAGCGGCAGGAGCAATCAGCCCCAGCATTTT.

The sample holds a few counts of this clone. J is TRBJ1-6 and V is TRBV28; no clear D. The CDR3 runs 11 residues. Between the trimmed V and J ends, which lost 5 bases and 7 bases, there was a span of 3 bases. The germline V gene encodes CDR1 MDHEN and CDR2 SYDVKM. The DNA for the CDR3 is TGTGCCAGCAGTACAAATTCACCCCTCCACTTT. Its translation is CASSTNSPLHF.

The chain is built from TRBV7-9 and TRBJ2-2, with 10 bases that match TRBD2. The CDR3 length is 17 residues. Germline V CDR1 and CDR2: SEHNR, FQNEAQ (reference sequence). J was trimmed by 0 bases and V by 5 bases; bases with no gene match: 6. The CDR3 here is CASSPGTSASNTGELFF. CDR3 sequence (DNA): TGTGCCAGCAGCCCAGGGACTAGCGCTTCGAACACCGGGGAGCTGTTTTTT. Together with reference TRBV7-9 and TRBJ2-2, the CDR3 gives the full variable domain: DTGVSQNPRHKITKRGQNVTFRCDPISEHNRLYWYRQTLGQGPEFLTYFQNEAQLEKSRLLSDRFSAERPKGSFSTLEIQRTEQGDSAMYLCASSPGTSASNTGELFFGEGSRLTVL.

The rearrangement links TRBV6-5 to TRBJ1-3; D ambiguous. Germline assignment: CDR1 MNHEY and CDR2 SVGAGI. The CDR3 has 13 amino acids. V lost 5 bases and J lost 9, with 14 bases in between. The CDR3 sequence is CASSPPQVATIYF. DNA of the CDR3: TGTGCCAGCAGTCCCCCCCAAGTGGCCACCATATATTTT.

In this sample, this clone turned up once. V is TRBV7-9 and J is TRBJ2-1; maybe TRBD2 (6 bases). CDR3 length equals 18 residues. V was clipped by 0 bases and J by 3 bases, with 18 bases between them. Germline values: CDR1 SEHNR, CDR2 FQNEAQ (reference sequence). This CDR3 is CASSLAVAGIVRYNEQFF. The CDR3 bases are TGTGCCAGCAGCTTAGCAGTCGCGGGGATTGTACGCTACAATGAGCAGTTCTTC.

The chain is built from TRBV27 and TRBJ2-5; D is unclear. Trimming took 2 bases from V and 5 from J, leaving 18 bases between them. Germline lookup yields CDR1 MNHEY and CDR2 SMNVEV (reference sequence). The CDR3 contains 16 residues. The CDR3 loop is CASSLTGSRPLETQYF. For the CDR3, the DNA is TGTGCCAGCAGTTTAACTGGCAGCAGGCCCCTGGAGACCCAGTACTTC.

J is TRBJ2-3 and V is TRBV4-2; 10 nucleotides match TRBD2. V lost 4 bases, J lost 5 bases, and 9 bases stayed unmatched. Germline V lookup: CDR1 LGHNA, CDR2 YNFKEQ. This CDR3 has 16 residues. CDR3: CASSLTSGIRGDTQYF. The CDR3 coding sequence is TGTGCCAGCAGCCTCACTAGCGGGATCCGCGGAGATACGCAGTATTTT.

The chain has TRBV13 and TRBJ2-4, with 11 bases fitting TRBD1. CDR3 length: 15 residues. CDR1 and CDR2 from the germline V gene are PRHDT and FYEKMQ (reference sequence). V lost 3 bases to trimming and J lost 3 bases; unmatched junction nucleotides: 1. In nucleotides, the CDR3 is TGTGCCAGCAGCTTTGGGACAGGGGGCAAAAACATTCAGTACTTC. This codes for CASSFGTGGKNIQYF.

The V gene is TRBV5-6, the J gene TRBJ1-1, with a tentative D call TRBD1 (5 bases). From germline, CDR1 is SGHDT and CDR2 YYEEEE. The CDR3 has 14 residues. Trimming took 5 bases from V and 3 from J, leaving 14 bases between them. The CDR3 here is CASRFRQWDTEAFF. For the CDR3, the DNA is TGTGCCAGCAGATTTAGACAGTGGGACACTGAAGCTTTCTTT.

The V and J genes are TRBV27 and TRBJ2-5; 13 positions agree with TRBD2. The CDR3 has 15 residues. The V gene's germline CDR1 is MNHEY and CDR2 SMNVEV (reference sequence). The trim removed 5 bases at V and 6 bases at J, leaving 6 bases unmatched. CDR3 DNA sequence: TGTGCCAGCAGTCCCGGGACTAGCGGGACGAAGACCCAGTACTTC. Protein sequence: CASSPGTSGTKTQYF.

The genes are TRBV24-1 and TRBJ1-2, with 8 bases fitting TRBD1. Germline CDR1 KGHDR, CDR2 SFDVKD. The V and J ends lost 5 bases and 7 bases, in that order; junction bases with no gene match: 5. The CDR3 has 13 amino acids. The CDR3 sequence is CATSGDRGIGYTF. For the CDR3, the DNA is TGTGCCACCAGTGGTGACAGGGGAATTGGCTACACCTTC.

The CDR3 region is CASSQDHGLAYNEQFF. CDR3 nucleotide sequence: TGCGCCAGCAGCCAAGATCATGGCCTAGCCTACAATGAGCAGTTCTTC. The chain is built from TRBV4-3 and TRBJ2-1, with D unclear. Trimming removed 0 bases from V and 2 bases from J, with 11 bases in between. The germline V gene encodes CDR1 LGHNA and CDR2 YSLEER. The CDR3 contains 16 residues.

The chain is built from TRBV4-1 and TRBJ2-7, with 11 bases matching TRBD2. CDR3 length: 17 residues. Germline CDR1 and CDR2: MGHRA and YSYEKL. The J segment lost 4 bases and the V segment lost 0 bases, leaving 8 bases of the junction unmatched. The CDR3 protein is CASSQEAGTSGWYEQYF. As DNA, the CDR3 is TGCGCCAGCAGCCAAGAGGCCGGGACTAGCGGTTGGTACGAGCAGTACTTC.

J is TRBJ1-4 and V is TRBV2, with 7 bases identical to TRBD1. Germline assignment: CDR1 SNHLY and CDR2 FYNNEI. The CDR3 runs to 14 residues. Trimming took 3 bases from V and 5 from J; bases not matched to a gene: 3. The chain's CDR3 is CASSEGQINEKLFF. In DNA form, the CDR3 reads TGTGCCAGCAGTGAGGGACAGATAAATGAAAAACTGTTTTTT.

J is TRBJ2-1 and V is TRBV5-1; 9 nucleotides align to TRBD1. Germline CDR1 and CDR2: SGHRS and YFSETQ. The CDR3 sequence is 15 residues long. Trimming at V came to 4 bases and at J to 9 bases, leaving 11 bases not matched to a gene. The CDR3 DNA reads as TGCGCCAGCAGCCCCCGGGACAGGGTGGTGGCTGAGCAGTTCTTC. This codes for CASSPRDRVVAEQFF. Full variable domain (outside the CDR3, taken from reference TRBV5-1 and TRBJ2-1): KAGVTQTPRYLIKTRGQQVTLSCSPISGHRSVSWYQQTPGQGLQFLFEYFSETQRNKGNFPGRFSGRQFSNSRSEMNVSTLELGDSALYLCASSPRDRVVAEQFFGPGTRLTVL.

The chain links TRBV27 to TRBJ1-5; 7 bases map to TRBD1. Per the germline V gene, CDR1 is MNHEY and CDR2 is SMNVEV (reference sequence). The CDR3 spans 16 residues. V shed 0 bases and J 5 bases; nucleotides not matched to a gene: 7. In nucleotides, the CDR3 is TGTGCCAGCAGTTTATCGTGGGGGACAGTAGATCAGCCCCAGCATTTT. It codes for CASSLSWGTVDQPQHF.

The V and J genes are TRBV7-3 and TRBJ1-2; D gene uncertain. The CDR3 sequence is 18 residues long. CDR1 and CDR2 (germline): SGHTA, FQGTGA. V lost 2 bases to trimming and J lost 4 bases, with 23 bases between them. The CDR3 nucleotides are TGTGCCAGCAGCTTACGTTACCGGCAGGTGGTTTTCAGCTATGGCTACACCTTC. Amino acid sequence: CASSLRYRQVVFSYGYTF.

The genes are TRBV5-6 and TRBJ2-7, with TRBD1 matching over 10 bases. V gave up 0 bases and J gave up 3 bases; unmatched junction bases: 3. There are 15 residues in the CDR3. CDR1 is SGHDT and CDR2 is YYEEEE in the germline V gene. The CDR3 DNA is TGTGCCAGCAGCTTGGCCTGGACAGGGGGCTACGAGCAGTACTTC. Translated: CASSLAWTGGYEQYF.

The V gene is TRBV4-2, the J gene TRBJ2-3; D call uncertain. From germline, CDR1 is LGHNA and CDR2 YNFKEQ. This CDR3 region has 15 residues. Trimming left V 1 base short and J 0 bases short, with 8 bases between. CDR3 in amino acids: CASSQVLASTDTQYF. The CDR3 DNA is TGTGCCAGCAGCCAAGTTTTGGCAAGCACAGATACGCAGTATTTT.

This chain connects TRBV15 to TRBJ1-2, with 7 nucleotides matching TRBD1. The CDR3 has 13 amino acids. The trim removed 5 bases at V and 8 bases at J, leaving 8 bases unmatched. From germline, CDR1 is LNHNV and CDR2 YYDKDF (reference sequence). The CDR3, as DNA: TGTGCCACCAGCGGTAGACAGGGTGGAGGCTACACCTTC. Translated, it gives CATSGRQGGGYTF.

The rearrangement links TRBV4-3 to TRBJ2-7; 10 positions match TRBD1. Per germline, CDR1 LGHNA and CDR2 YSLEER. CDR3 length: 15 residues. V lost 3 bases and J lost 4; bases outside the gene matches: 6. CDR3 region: CASSHSEGQGYEQYF. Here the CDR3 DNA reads TGCGCCAGCAGCCATTCTGAGGGACAGGGGTACGAGCAGTACTTC.